A single sample is the source of the 28 T cell receptor beta chains below, sequenced in a study of blood T cell repertoires in COVID-19. TCRdb keeps only in-frame clones here, not all; method: immunoSEQ multiplex PCR. The sample yields approximately 450,000 clones, 87% seen once. Sequenced: PBMCs or T cells enriched from blood (not recorded which). Source of these receptors: a woman younger than 35 with acute COVID-19.

For the CDR3, the DNA is TGCGCCAGCAGCCAAGGGCCTAGCGGACCCGGGCCCAGCACAGATACGCAGTATTTT. This codes for CASSQGPSGPGPSTDTQYF. The V and J genes are TRBV4-3 and TRBJ2-3; the match to TRBD2 covers 7 bases. V shed 1 base, J shed 0 bases, and the junction held 13 bases outside the gene matches. The CDR3 is made up of 19 amino acids. Germline values: CDR1 LGHNA, CDR2 YSLEER.

The chain has TRBV24-1 and TRBJ2-3; TRBD1 agrees at 7 bases. The CDR3 is 16 amino acids. Unmatched junction bases numbered 11, after V lost 7 bases and J lost 2 bases. The germline gives CDR1 KGHDR, CDR2 SFDVKD. The CDR3, as DNA: TGTGCCACCAGCAAACCGACAGGGCGTCTCACAGATACGCAGTATTTT. Translating it yields CATSKPTGRLTDTQYF.

V gene TRBV11-2 combines with J gene TRBJ2-7, with a possible D match to TRBD2 (5 bases). Germline loops: CDR1 SGHAT, CDR2 FQNNGV. This CDR3 comprises 14 residues. Trimming shortened V by 8 bases and J by 0 bases, and 14 bases separated the two germline ends. The CDR3 DNA sequence: TGTGCCAGCCTGGGTAGCGACTACTCCTACGAGCAGTACTTC. It translates to CASLGSDYSYEQYF.

The rearrangement uses TRBV7-9 and TRBJ2-1, with TRBD1 matching over 8 bases. J lost 6 bases, V lost 5 bases, and 3 bases had no gene match. The length of the CDR3 is 13 residues. Germline lookup yields CDR1 SEHNR and CDR2 FQNEAQ (reference sequence). The CDR3 reads CASSPTGGNEQFF. The CDR3 DNA is TGTGCCAGCAGCCCCACAGGGGGCAATGAGCAGTTCTTC.

This chain uses TRBV9 with TRBJ2-7, with 7 bases that match TRBD1. Germline CDR1 is SGDLS and CDR2 is YYNGEE. The V and J ends lost 0 bases and 0 bases, in that order; junction bases with no gene match: 3. CDR3 length: 15 residues. The CDR3, as DNA: TGTGCCAGCAGCGTAGCCGGGACAGACTCCTACGAGCAGTACTTC. Translated: CASSVAGTDSYEQYF.

The chain employs TRBV5-1 and TRBJ2-3; the D gene is possibly TRBD2 (7 bases). Trimming removed 4 bases from V and 5 bases from J, with 14 bases in between. The CDR3 sequence is 14 residues long. In germline, CDR1 is SGHRS, CDR2 YFSETQ. CDR3 nucleotides: TGCGCCAGCAGCGGGGGGGCGGCGGGAGATACGCAGTATTTT. Translation: CASSGGAAGDTQYF.

The chain combines TRBV27 with TRBJ1-2; a possible D gene is TRBD1 (6 bases). V was shortened by 8 bases and J by 7 bases, with 20 bases between the two germline ends. The V gene's germline CDR1 is MNHEY and CDR2 SMNVEV (reference sequence). This CDR3 is built from 14 residues. Written as DNA, the CDR3 is TGTGCCAGCGGACCCACAGGGTTGGCTCTTGGCTACACCTTC. Its translation: CASGPTGLALGYTF.

The chain combines TRBV30 with TRBJ2-4; D possibly corresponds to TRBD2 (5 bases). The germline V gene has CDR1 GTSNPN and CDR2 SVGIG (reference sequence). V shed 5 bases and J shed 1 base, with 12 bases lying between them. The length of the CDR3 is 14 residues. CDR3 amino acids: CAWGLAWAKNIQYF. In DNA form, the CDR3 reads TGTGCCTGGGGGTTAGCGTGGGCCAAAAACATTCAGTACTTC.

This clone was recorded once. The gene calls are TRBV3-1 (or the pseudogene TRBV3-2) and TRBJ1-3, with D perhaps TRBD1 (5 bases). Germline V gene sequence: CDR1 LGHDT, CDR2 YNNKEL (reference sequence). The ends were cut back, 3 bases at V and 1 base at J, with 7 bases in the middle. The CDR3 loop spans 14 amino acids. CDR3 DNA: TGTGCCAGCAGCCACACAGGATCTGGAAACACCATATATTTT. This encodes CASSHTGSGNTIYF.

The V call is TRBV7-2, the J call TRBJ2-2; the D gene is possibly TRBD1 (6 bases). Trimming left V 1 base short and J 7 bases short, with 13 bases between. CDR3 size: 15 residues. Germline V gene data show CDR1 as SGHTA and CDR2 as FQGNSA. The CDR3 protein is CASSLVVGAGGELFF. The CDR3 DNA is TGTGCCAGCAGCTTAGTTGTGGGGGCGGGCGGGGAGCTGTTTTTT.

J is TRBJ2-2 and V is TRBV5-1, with 11 bases fitting TRBD1. CDR3 size: 18 residues. The V segment lost 4 bases and the J segment 1 base; nucleotides outside the gene matches: 9. The germline V gene has CDR1 SGHRS and CDR2 YFSETQ. The CDR3 DNA reads as TGCGCCAGCAGCCTAGACCCCGGGACAGGGGGGAACACCGGGGAGCTGTTTTTT. Amino acids: CASSLDPGTGGNTGELFF.

The chain employs TRBV5-1 and TRBJ1-2, with 7 bases identical to TRBD1. This CDR3 is 14 amino acids long. Germline CDR1 is SGHRS and CDR2 is YFSETQ. V was pared by 3 bases and J by 8 bases, with 10 bases of the junction left unmatched. The CDR3 DNA reads TGCGCCAGCAGCTCCGCAAACAGGGGAGGCGGCTACACCTTC. It encodes CASSSANRGGGYTF.

This clone was detected a few times. The chain carries TRBV6-5 and TRBJ1-1; 9 bases are shared with TRBD1. The CDR3 loop spans 14 amino acids. V was pared by 11 bases and J by 2 bases, with 9 bases of the junction left unmatched. Looked up from germline, CDR1 is MNHEY and CDR2 is SVGAGI. CDR3 region: CAAEQTGGNTEAFF. The CDR3 coding sequence is TGTGCCGCCGAACAGACAGGGGGTAACACTGAAGCTTTCTTT.

The chain carries TRBV27 and TRBJ2-1; D ambiguous. V lost 3 bases and J 5 bases, leaving 8 bases between the germline ends. Looked up from germline, CDR1 is MNHEY and CDR2 is SMNVEV (reference sequence). The length of the CDR3 is 13 residues. In DNA, the CDR3 is TGTGCCAGCAGTTTGAGGCCGCACAATGAGCAGTTCTTC. Amino acid sequence: CASSLRPHNEQFF.

This chain connects TRBV7-2 to TRBJ1-1, with D tentatively TRBD1 (6 bases). Trimming pared 2 bases from V and 7 bases from J, leaving 11 bases between. Germline CDR1 SGHTA, CDR2 FQGNSA. This CDR3 is built from 13 residues. The CDR3 sequence: CASSLTQGFEAFF. The CDR3 DNA reads TGTGCCAGCAGCTTAACTCAGGGGTTTGAAGCTTTCTTT.

V is TRBV5-1 and J is TRBJ2-3; a weak D match, TRBD1 (5 bases). Germline V gives CDR1 SGHRS, CDR2 YFSETQ. This CDR3 region has 15 residues. V lost 0 bases, J lost 6 bases, and 14 bases lay in between. In DNA form, the CDR3 reads TGCGCCAGCAGCTTGGTGGCAGGGCCGCGTGATACGCAGTATTTT. It specifies CASSLVAGPRDTQYF.

The V gene is TRBV7-2, the J gene TRBJ2-5; TRBD1 aligns across 7 bases. The CDR3 covers 14 residues. Germline V gene lookup returns CDR1 SGHTA and CDR2 FQGNSA. With 5 bases clipped from V and 5 bases from J, the junction kept 8 bases outside the gene matches. The CDR3 DNA reads as TGTGCCAGCAGCGTCCAACAGGGGTGGGAGACCCAGTACTTC. Its protein is CASSVQQGWETQYF. Full variable domain (remainder filled in from reference TRBV7-2 and TRBJ2-5): GAGVSQSPSNKVTEKGKDVELRCDPISGHTALYWYRQSLGQGLEFLIYFQGNSAPDKSGLPSDRFSAERTGGSVSTLTIQRTQQEDSAVYLCASSVQQGWETQYFGPGTRLLVL.

Points on this clone: One end of the junction fails to match germline, which may point to a read error. This CDR3 is also generated by other DNA sequences in the sample. The chain has TRBV29-1 and TRBJ2-2; D is unresolved. The germline CDR1 and CDR2 sequences are SQVTM and ANQGSEA. The CDR3 length is 13 residues. The CDR3 protein is CSTEESNTGELFF. CDR3 in DNA: TGCAGCACCGAGGAATCAAACACTGGGGAGCTGTTTTTT.

Relative to its sample, this clone is medium-sized. The rearrangement joins TRBV21-1 to TRBJ1-6; TRBD1 reflects the table's D call only, with no check against the DNA. TRBV21-1 constitutes a pseudogene. This CDR3 contains 15 residues. CDR3 nucleotides: TGTGCCAGCAGCAAAGGGACAGGGGGCCTTTCACCCCTCCACTTT. Protein: CASSKGTGGLSPLHF.

This chain links TRBV7-9 with TRBJ1-2, with D maybe TRBD1 (5 bases). Germline V gene lookup returns CDR1 SEHNR and CDR2 FQNEAQ (reference sequence). The CDR3 has 19 residues. V gave up 6 bases and J gave up 5 bases, with 31 bases separating them. The CDR3 spells CASRGRPNSKSDTEYGYTF. Here the CDR3 DNA reads TGTGCCAGCAGGGGCAGACCCAACTCTAAATCGGACACCGAATATGGCTACACCTTC.

The rearrangement joins TRBV30 to TRBJ1-2; 7 positions agree with TRBD1. J lost 7 bases, V lost 2 bases, and 10 bases had no gene match. CDR1 is GTSNPN, CDR2 SVGIG, per germline (reference sequence). The CDR3 sequence is 14 residues long. CDR3: CAWSPETGRSGYTF. In DNA, the CDR3 is TGTGCCTGGAGTCCAGAGACAGGGAGGTCTGGCTACACCTTC.

The rearrangement joins TRBV5-8 to TRBJ1-4; TRBD1 matches at 7 bases. This CDR3 has 12 amino acids. Germline V CDR1 and CDR2: SGHTS, YDEGEE. Trimming at V came to 5 bases and at J to 8 bases, leaving 3 bases not matched to a gene. The DNA of the CDR3 is TGTGCCAGCAGGCACAGGGGAGAAAAACTGTTTTTT. This encodes CASRHRGEKLFF. Complete variable domain (other parts from reference TRBV5-8 and TRBJ1-4): EAGVTQSPTHLIKTRGQQATLRCSPISGHTSVYWYQQALGLGLQFLLWYDEGEERNRGNFPPRFSGRQFPNYSSELNVNALELEDSALYLCASRHRGEKLFFGSGTQLSVL.

The V call is TRBV4-2, the J call TRBJ2-7, with D unclear. The CDR3 totals 13 residues. V gave up 0 bases and J gave up 2 bases, with 5 bases separating them. Germline V gene data show CDR1 as LGHNA and CDR2 as YNFKEQ. The CDR3 sequence is CASSQEQTYEQYF. The CDR3 DNA reads as TGTGCCAGCAGCCAAGAACAGACCTACGAGCAGTACTTC.

The J gene is TRBJ1-1, the V gene TRBV6-4, with D hard to call. The CDR3 is 13 amino acids. Trimming cost V 5 bases and J 1 base, with 8 bases left between them. From germline, CDR1 is MRHNA and CDR2 SNTAGT. The CDR3 region has the DNA TGTGCCAGCAGTACCACGGGGAACACTGAAGCTTTCTTT. This sequence encodes CASSTTGNTEAFF.

The chain carries TRBV7-9 and TRBJ1-5; D is perhaps TRBD1 (5 bases). This CDR3 has 16 residues. Germline V gene lookup returns CDR1 SEHNR and CDR2 FQNEAQ (reference sequence). Trimming took 1 base from V and 6 from J, leaving 16 bases between them. CDR3 sequence reads: CASSLVSGHERQPQHF. In DNA form, the CDR3 reads TGTGCCAGCAGCTTAGTCAGTGGACACGAGCGTCAGCCCCAGCATTTT.

This sequence joins TRBV3-1 (or the pseudogene TRBV3-2) and TRBJ1-3; tentatively, D is TRBD1 (5 bases). Trimming took 1 base from V and 1 from J, leaving 8 bases between them. The CDR3 totals 15 residues. Germline CDR1 and CDR2: LGHDT and YNNKEL (reference sequence). CDR3 residues: CASSQARTSGNTIYF. In DNA form, the CDR3 reads TGTGCCAGCAGCCAAGCTAGGACATCTGGAAACACCATATATTTT.

The chain has TRBV29-1 and TRBJ1-2; 7 bases agree with TRBD1. The CDR3 has 13 amino acids. The trim removed 6 bases at V and 7 bases at J, leaving 11 bases unmatched. Per the germline V gene, CDR1 is SQVTM and CDR2 is ANQGSEA. DNA for the CDR3: TGCAGCGTCGGAGGATCGACAGGGTCTGGCTACACCTTC. It codes for CSVGGSTGSGYTF. The variable domain in full, with the rest retrieved from reference TRBV29-1 and TRBJ1-2, is SAVISQKPSRDICQRGTSLTIQCQVDSQVTMMFWYRQQPGQSLTLIATANQGSEATYESGFVIDKFPISRPNLTFSTLTVSNMSPEDSSIYLCSVGGSTGSGYTFGSGTRLTVV.

The chain employs TRBV29-1 and TRBJ1-1, with no clear D. This CDR3 is 12 amino acids long. Trimming removed 3 bases at V and 1 base at J, with 6 bases between. Germline-derived CDR1 and CDR2 are SQVTM and ANQGSEA. CDR3 loop: CSVDYRNTEAFF. The CDR3 nucleotides are TGCAGCGTTGACTACAGGAACACTGAAGCTTTCTTT. The variable domain in full, completed from reference TRBV29-1 and TRBJ1-1, reads SAVISQKPSRDICQRGTSLTIQCQVDSQVTMMFWYRQQPGQSLTLIATANQGSEATYESGFVIDKFPISRPNLTFSTLTVSNMSPEDSSIYLCSVDYRNTEAFFGQGTRLTVV.